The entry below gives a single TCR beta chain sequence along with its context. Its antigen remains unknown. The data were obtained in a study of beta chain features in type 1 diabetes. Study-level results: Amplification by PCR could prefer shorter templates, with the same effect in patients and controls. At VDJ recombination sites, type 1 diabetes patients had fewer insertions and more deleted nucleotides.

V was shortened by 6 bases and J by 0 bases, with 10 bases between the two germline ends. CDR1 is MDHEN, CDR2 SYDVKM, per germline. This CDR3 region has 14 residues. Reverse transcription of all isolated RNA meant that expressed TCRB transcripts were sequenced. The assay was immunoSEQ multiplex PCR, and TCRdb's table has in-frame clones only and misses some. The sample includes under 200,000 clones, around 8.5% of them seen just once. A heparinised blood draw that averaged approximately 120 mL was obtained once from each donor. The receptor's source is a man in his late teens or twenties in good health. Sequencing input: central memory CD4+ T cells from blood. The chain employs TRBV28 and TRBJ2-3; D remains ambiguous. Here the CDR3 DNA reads TGTGCCAGCAGGATCGAACACAGCACAGATACGCAGTATTTT. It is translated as CASRIEHSTDTQYF.